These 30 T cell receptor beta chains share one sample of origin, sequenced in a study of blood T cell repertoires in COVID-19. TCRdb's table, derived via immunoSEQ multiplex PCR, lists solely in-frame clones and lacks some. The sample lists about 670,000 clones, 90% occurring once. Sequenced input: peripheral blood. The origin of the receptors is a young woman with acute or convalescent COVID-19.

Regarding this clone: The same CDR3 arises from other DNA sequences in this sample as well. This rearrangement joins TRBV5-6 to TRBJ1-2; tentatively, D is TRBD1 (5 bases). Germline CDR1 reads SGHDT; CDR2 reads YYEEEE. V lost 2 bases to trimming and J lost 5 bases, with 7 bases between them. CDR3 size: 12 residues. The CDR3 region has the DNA TGTGCCAGCAGCTTAGGGGTGTATGGCTACACCTTC. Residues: CASSLGVYGYTF.

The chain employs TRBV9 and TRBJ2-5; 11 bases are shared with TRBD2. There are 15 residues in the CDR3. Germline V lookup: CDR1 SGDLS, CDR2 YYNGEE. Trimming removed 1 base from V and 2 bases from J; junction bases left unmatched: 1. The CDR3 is CASSVTSGGQETQYF. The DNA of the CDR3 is TGTGCCAGCAGCGTAACTAGCGGGGGACAAGAGACCCAGTACTTC.

The CDR3 sequence: CASSFNSGNTIYF. In DNA, the CDR3 is TGTGCCAGCAGCTTTAATTCTGGAAACACCATATATTTT. The chain combines TRBV5-4 with TRBJ1-3, with D hard to call. There are 13 residues in the CDR3. Trimming left V 2 bases short and J 1 base short, with 4 bases between. Germline V gives CDR1 SGHNT, CDR2 YYREEE (reference sequence).

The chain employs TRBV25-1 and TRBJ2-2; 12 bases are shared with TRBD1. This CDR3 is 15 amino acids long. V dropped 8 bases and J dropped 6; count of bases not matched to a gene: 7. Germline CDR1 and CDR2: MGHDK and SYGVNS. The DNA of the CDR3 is TGTGCCAGCGAGGGACAGGGGGCTTGGGCCGGGGAGCTGTTTTTT. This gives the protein CASEGQGAWAGELFF.

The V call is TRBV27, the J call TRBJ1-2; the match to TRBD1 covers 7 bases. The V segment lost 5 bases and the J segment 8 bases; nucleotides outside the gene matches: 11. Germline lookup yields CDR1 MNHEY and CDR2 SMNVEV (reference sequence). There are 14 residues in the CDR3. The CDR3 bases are TGTGCCAGCAGTGGGATGGAGGGGGCAGGGGGCTACACCTTC. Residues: CASSGMEGAGGYTF.

CDR3: CASSRDRVAEKLFF. The CDR3 DNA follows: TGTGCCAGCAGCCGAGACAGGGTGGCGGAAAAACTGTTTTTT. The chain links TRBV7-9 to TRBJ1-4; 7 positions match TRBD1. The CDR3 consists of 14 residues. Trimming took 5 bases from V and 8 from J; bases not matched to a gene: 8. Germline CDR1 is SEHNR and CDR2 is FQNEAQ (reference sequence).

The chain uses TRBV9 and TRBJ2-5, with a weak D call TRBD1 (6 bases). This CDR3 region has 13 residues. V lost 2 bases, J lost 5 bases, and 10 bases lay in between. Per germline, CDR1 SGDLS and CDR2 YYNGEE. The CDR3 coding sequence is TGTGCCAGCAGCGTCGACAGGTTCGAGACCCAGTACTTC. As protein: CASSVDRFETQYF. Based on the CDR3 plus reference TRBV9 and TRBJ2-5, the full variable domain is DSGVTQTPKHLITATGQRVTLRCSPRSGDLSVYWYQQSLDQGLQFLIQYYNGEERAKGNILERFSAQQFPDLHSELNLSSLELGDSALYFCASSVDRFETQYFGPGTRLLVL.

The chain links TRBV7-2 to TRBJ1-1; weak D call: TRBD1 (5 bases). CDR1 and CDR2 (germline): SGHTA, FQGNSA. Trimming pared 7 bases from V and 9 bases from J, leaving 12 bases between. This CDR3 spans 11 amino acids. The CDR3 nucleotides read TGTGCCAGCACCCTACAGGTGAAAGCTTTCTTT. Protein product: CASTLQVKAFF.

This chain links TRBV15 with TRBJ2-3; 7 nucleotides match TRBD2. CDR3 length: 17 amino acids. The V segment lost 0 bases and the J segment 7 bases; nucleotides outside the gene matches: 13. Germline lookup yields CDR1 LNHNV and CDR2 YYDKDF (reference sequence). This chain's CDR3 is CATSRDRPAGTFYTQYF. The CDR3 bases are TGTGCCACCAGCAGAGATCGGCCAGCGGGGACCTTCTATACGCAGTATTTT.

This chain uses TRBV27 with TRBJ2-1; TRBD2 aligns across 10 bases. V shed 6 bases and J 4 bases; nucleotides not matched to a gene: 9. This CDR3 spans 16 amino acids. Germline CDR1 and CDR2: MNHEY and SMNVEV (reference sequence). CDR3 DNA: TGTGCCAGCAGCCTGAGGACTAGCGGCCCTTACAATGAGCAGTTCTTC. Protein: CASSLRTSGPYNEQFF.

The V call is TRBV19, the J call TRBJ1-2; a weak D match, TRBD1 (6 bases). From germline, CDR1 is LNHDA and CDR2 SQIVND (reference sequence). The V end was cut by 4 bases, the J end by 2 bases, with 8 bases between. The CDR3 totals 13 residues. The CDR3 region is CASSTQGNYGYTF. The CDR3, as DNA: TGTGCCAGTAGTACGCAGGGGAACTATGGCTACACCTTC.

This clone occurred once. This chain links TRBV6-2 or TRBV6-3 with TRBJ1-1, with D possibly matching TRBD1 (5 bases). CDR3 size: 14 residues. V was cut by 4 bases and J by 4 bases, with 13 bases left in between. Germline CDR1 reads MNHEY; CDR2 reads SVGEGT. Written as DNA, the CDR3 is TGTGCCAGCAGTTTTATGGCGGGGACCACTGAAGCTTTCTTT. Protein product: CASSFMAGTTEAFF.

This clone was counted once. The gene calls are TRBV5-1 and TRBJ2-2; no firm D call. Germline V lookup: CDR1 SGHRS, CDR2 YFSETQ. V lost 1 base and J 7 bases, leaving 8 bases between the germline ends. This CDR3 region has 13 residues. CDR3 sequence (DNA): TGCGCCAGCAGCTTGATCCCGGGCGGGGAGCTGTTTTTT. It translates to CASSLIPGGELFF.

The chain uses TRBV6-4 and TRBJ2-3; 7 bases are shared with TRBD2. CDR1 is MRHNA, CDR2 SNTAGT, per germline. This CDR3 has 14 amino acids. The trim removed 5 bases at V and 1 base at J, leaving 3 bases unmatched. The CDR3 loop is CASSRLAGTDTQYF. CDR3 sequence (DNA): TGTGCCAGCAGTCGACTAGCTGGCACAGATACGCAGTATTTT.

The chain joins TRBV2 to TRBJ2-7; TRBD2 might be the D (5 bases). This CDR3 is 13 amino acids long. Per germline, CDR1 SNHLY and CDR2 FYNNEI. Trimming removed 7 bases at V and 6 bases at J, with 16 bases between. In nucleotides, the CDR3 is TGTGCCAGCAATGAGGAGGTTTCTCTCGAGCAGTACTTC. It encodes CASNEEVSLEQYF.

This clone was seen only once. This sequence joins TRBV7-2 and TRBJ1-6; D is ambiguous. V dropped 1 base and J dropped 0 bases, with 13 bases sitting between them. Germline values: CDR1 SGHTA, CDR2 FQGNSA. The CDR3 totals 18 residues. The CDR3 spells CASSLVRRIDSYNSPLHF. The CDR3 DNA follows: TGTGCCAGCAGCTTAGTTAGGCGGATCGACTCCTATAATTCACCCCTCCACTTT.

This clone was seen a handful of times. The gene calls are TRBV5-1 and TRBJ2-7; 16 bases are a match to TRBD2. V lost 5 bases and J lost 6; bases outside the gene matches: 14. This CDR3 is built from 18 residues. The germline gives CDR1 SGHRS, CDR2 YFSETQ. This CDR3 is CASSSKTGTSGGASEQYF. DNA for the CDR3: TGCGCCAGCAGTTCTAAAACCGGGACTAGCGGGGGGGCATCCGAGCAGTACTTC.

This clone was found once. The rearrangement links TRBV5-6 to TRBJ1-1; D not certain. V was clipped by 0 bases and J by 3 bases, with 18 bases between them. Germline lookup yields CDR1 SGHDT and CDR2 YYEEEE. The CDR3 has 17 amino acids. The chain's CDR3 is CASSLEPAGVFDTEAFF. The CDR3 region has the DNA TGTGCCAGCAGCTTGGAGCCGGCGGGCGTTTTCGACACTGAAGCTTTCTTT. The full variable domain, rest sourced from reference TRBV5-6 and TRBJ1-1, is DAGVTQSPTHLIKTRGQQVTLRCSPKSGHDTVSWYQQALGQGPQFIFQYYEEEERQRGNFPDRFSGHQFPNYSSELNVNALLLGDSALYLCASSLEPAGVFDTEAFFGQGTRLTVV.

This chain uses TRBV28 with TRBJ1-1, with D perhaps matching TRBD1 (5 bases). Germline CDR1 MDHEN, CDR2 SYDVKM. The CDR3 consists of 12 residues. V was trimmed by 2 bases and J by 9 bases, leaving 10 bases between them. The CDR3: CASSLEAGQAFF. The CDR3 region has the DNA TGTGCCAGCAGTTTAGAGGCAGGGCAAGCTTTCTTT.

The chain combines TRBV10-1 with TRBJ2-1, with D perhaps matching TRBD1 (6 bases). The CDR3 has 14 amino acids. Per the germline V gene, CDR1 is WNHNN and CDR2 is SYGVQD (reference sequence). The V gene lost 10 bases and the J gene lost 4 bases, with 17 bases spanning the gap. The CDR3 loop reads CATSDRYLYNEQFF. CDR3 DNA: TGCGCCACCAGCGACAGGTATCTTTACAATGAGCAGTTCTTC.

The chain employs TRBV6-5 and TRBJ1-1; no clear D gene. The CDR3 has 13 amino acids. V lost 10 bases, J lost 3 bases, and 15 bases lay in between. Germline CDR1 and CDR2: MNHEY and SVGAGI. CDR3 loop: CAISRTRDTEAFF. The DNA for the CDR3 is TGTGCCATCTCTAGGACGCGGGACACTGAAGCTTTCTTT.

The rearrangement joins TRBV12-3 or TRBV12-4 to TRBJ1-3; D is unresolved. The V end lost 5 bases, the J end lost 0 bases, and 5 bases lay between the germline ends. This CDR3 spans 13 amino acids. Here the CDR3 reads CASSHNSGNTIYF. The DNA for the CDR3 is TGTGCCAGCAGTCACAACTCTGGAAACACCATATATTTT.

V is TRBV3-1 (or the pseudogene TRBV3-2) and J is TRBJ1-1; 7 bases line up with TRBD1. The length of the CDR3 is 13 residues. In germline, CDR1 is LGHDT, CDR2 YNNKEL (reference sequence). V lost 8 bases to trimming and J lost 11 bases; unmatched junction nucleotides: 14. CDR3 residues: CASVPSTGTGAFF. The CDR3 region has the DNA TGTGCCAGCGTCCCGTCGACAGGGACGGGCGCTTTCTTT.

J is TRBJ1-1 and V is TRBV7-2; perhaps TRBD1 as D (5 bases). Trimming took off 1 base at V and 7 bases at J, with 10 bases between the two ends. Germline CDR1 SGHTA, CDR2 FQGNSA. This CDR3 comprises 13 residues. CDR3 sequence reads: CASSLGRTGEAFF. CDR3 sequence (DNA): TGTGCCAGCAGCTTAGGGAGAACAGGTGAAGCTTTCTTT.

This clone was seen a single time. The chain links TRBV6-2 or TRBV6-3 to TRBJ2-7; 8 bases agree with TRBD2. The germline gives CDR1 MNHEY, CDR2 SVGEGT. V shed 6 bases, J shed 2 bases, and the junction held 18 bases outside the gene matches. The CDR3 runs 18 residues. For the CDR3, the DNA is TGTGCCAGCAGCCCGGGGGGGGCCAATAAGGGTTTGACCTACGAGCAGTACTTC. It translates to CASSPGGANKGLTYEQYF.

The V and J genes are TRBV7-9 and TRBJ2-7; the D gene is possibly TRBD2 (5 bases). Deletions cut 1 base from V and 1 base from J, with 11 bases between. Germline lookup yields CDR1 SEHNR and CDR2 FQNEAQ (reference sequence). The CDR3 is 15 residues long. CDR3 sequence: CASSLDFGESYEQYF. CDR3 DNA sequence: TGTGCCAGCAGCTTAGATTTCGGGGAATCCTACGAGCAGTACTTC.

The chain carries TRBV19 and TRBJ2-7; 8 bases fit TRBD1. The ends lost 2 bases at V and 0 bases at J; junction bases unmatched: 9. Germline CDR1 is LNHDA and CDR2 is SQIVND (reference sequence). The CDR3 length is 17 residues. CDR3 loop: CASSIIYSGTGSYEQYF. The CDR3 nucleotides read TGTGCCAGTAGTATAATTTACTCCGGGACAGGCTCCTACGAGCAGTACTTC. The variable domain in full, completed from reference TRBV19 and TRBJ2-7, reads DGGITQSPKYLFRKEGQNVTLSCEQNLNHDAMYWYRQDPGQGLRLIYYSQIVNDFQKGDIAEGYSVSREKKESFPLTVTSAQKNPTAFYLCASSIIYSGTGSYEQYFGPGTRLTVT.

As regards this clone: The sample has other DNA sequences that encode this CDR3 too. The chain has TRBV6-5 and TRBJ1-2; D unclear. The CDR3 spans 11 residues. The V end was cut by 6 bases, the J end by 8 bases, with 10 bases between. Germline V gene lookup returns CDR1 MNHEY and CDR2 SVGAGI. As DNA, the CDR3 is TGTGCCAGCAGGGGCGGAGGAGGCTACACCTTC. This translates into CASRGGGGYTF.

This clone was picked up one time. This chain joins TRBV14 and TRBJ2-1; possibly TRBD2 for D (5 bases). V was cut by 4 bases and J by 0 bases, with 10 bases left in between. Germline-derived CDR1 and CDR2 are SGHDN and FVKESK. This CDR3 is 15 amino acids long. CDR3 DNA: TGTGCCAGCAGCCCACTAGACTTCTCCTACAATGAGCAGTTCTTC. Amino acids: CASSPLDFSYNEQFF.

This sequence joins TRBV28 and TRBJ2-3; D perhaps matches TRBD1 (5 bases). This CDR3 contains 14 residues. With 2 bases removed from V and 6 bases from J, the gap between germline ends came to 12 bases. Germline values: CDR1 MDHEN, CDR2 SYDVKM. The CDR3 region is CASSLKGAGDTQYF. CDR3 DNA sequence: TGTGCCAGCAGTTTAAAGGGCGCAGGGGATACGCAGTATTTT.